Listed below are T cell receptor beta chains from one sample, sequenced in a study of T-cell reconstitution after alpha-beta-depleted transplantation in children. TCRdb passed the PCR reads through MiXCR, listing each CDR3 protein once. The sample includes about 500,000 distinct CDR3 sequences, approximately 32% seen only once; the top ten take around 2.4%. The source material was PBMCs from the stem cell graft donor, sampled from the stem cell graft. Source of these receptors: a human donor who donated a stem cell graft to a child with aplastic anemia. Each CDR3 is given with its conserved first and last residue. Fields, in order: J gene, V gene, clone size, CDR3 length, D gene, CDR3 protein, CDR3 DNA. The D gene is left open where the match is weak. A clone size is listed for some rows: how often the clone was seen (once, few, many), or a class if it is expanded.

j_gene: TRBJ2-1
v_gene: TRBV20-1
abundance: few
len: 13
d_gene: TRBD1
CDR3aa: CSANRGIYNEQFF
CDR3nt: TGCAGTGCTAACAGGGGAATTTACAATGAGCAGTTCTTC

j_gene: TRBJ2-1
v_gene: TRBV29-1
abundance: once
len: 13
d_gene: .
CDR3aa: CSVGRTEGSEQFF
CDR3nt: TGCAGCGTGGGGCGCACCGAGGGAAGTGAGCAGTTCTTC

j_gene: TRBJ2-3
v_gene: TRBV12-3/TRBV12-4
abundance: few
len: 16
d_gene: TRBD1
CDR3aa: CASSLHDRDSTDTQYF
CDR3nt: TGTGCCAGCAGTCTTCACGACAGGGATAGCACAGATACGCAGTATTTT

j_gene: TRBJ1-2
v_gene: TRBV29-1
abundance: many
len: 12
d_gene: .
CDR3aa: CSVQTANYGYTF
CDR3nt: TGCAGCGTTCAGACAGCGAACTATGGCTACACCTTC

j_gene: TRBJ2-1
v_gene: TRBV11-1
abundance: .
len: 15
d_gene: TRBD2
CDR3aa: CASSFNRDYYNEQFF
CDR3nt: TGTGCCAGCAGCTTTAACCGGGACTACTACAATGAGCAGTTCTTC

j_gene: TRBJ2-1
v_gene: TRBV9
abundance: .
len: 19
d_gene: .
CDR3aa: CASSVVPVRTRGSYNEQFF
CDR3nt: TGTGCCAGCAGCGTAGTTCCGGTCCGAACGAGGGGCTCCTACAATGAGCAGTTCTTC

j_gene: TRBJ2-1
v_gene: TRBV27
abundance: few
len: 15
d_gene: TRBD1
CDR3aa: CASSLDRGPGNEQFF
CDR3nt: TGTGCCAGCAGTCTCGACAGGGGGCCAGGGAATGAGCAGTTCTTC

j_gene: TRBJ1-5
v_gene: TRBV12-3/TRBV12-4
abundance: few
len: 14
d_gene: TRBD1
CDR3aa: CASSLGQHYQPQHF
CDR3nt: TGTGCCAGCAGTCTGGGACAGCACTATCAGCCCCAGCATTTT

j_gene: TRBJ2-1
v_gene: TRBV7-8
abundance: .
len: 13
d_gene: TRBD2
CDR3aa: CASAIAGGYEQFF
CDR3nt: TGTGCCAGCGCGATAGCGGGAGGTTATGAGCAGTTCTTC

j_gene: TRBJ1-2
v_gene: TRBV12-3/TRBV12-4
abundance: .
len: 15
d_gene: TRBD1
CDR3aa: CASSSSDRGASGYTF
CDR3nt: TGTGCCAGCAGTTCCTCGGACAGGGGCGCCAGTGGCTACACCTTC

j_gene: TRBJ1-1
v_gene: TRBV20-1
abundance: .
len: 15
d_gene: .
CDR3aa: CRAQIFASLGTEAFF
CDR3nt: TGCAGGGCCCAAATATTCGCCAGCCTGGGCACTGAAGCTTTCTTT

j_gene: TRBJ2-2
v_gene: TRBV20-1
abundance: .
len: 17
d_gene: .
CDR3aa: CCARVQERGGVTGELFF
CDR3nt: TGCTGCGCTAGAGTACAAGAGAGGGGAGGAGTCACCGGGGAGCTGTTTTTT

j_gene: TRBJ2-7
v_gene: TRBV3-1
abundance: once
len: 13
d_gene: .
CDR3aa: CASSDSGAYEQYF
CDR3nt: TGTGCCAGCAGTGACAGCGGTGCCTACGAGCAGTACTTC

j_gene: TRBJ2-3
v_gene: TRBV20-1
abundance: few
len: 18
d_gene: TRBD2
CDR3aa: CSAPVGASGSWGTDTQYF
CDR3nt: TGCAGTGCCCCCGTCGGAGCTAGCGGGAGTTGGGGCACAGATACGCAGTATTTT

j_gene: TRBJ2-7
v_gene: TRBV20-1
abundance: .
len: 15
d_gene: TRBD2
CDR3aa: CSALPGGFSSYEQYF
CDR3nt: TGCAGTGCTCTCCCCGGGGGGTTCTCCTCCTACGAGCAGTACTTC

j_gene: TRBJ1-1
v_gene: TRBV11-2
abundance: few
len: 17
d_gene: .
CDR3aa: CASSLGGSQWMNTEAFF
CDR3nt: TGTGCCAGCAGCTTAGGGGGTTCGCAGTGGATGAACACTGAAGCTTTCTTT

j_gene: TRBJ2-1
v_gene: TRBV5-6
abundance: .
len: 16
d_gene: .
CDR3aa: CASSSSQGLSSHEQFF
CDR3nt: TGTGCCAGCAGCTCGTCCCAGGGTCTGTCATCTCATGAGCAGTTCTTC

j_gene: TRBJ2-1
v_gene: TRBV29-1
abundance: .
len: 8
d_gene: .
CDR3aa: CSVPGQFF
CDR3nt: TGCAGCGTTCCGGGGCAGTTCTTC

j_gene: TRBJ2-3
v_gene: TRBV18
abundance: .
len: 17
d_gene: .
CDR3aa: CASSPQLDRRRTDTQYF
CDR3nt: TGTGCCAGCTCACCCCAACTGGACAGAAGAAGAACAGATACGCAGTATTTT

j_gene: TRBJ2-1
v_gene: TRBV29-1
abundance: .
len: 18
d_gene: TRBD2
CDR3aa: CSVEENPETSGKINEQFF
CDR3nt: TGCAGCGTTGAAGAGAACCCCGAGACTAGCGGGAAGATCAATGAGCAGTTCTTC

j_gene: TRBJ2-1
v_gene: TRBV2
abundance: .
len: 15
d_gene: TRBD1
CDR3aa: CASSQLGQGYNEQFF
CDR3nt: TGTGCCAGCAGCCAGTTGGGACAGGGTTACAATGAGCAGTTCTTC

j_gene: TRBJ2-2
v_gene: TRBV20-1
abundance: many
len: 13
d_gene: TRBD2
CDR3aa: CSALAGGPGELFF
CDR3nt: TGCAGTGCTCTAGCGGGAGGGCCCGGGGAGCTGTTTTTT

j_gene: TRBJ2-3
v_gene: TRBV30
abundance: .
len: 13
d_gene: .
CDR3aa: CAWSVGELDTQYF
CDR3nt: TGTGCCTGGAGTGTCGGGGAGTTGGATACGCAGTATTTT

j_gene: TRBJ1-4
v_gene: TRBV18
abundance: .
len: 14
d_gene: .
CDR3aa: CASSPPGGGEKLFF
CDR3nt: TGTGCCAGCTCACCACCGGGGGGTGGTGAAAAACTGTTTTTT

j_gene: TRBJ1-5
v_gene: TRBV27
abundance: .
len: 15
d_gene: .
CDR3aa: CASSPTGWGNQPQHF
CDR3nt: TGTGCCAGCAGTCCTACAGGGTGGGGCAATCAGCCCCAGCATTTT

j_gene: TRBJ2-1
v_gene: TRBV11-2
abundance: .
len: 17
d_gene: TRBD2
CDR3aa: CASSLVTSGLSYNEQFF
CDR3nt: TGTGCCAGCAGCTTAGTGACTAGCGGCCTATCCTACAATGAGCAGTTCTTC

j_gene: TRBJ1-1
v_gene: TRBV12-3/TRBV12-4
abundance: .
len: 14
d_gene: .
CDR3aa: CASGRVEASTEAFF
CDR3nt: TGTGCCAGCGGTCGAGTGGAAGCTTCCACTGAAGCTTTCTTT

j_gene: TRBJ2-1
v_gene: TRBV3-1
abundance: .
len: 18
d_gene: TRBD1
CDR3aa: CASRGDRVLVGKLNEQFF
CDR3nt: TGTGCCAGCAGGGGAGACAGGGTTCTCGTTGGGAAGCTCAATGAGCAGTTCTTC

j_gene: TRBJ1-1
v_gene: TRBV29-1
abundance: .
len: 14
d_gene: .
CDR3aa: CSVRRGSRSTEAFF
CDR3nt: TGCAGCGTTAGGCGCGGGTCGAGGAGCACTGAAGCTTTCTTT

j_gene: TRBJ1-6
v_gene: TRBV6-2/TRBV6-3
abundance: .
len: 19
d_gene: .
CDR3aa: CASSRSSKQDADRNSPLHF
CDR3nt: TGTGCCAGCAGTAGGTCTTCGAAGCAAGATGCGGACAGAAATTCACCCCTCCACTTT

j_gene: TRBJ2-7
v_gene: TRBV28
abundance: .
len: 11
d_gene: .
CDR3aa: CASTSDYEQYF
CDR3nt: TGTGCCAGCACCAGTGACTACGAGCAGTACTTC

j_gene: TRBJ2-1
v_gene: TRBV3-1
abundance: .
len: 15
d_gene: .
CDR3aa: CASSQDRASAAEQFF
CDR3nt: TGTGCCAGCAGCCAAGATCGGGCTAGCGCGGCTGAGCAGTTCTTC

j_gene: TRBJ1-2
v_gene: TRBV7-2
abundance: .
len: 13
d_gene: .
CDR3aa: CASSPDSDYGYTF
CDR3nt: TGTGCCAGCAGCCCCGACTCCGACTATGGCTACACCTTC

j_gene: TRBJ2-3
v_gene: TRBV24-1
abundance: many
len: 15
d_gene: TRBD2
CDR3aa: CATRIGGAGSDTQYF
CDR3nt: TGTGCCACCAGGATCGGGGGAGCGGGGTCAGATACGCAGTATTTT

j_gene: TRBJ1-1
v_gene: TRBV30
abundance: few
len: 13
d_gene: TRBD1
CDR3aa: CAWSEDRGTEAFF
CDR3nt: TGTGCCTGGAGTGAGGACAGGGGCACTGAAGCTTTCTTT

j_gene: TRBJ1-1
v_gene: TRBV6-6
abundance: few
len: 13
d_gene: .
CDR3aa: CASSYQQGTEAFF
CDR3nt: TGTGCCAGCAGTTACCAGCAGGGAACTGAAGCTTTCTTT

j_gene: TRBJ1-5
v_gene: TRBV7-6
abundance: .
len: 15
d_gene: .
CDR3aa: CASSPMGGGNQPQHF
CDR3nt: TGTGCCAGCAGCCCGATGGGGGGAGGCAATCAGCCCCAGCATTTT

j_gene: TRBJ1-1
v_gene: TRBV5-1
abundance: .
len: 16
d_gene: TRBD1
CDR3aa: CASSLVSGGMNTEAFF
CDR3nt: TGCGCCAGCAGCTTGGTTTCAGGGGGGATGAACACTGAAGCTTTCTTT

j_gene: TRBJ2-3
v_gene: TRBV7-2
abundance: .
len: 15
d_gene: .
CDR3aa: CASSLAPRQTDTQYF
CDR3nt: TGTGCCAGCAGCTTAGCCCCCCGCCAGACAGATACGCAGTATTTT

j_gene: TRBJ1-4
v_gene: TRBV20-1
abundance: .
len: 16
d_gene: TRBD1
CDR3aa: CSARETGGWSNEKLFF
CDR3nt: TGCAGTGCTAGAGAAACAGGGGGCTGGTCTAATGAAAAACTGTTTTTT

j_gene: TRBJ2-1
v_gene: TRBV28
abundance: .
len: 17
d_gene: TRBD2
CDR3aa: CASSSWGGTSGIGEQFF
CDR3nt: TGTGCCAGCAGCTCCTGGGGGGGGACTAGCGGGATAGGGGAGCAGTTCTTC

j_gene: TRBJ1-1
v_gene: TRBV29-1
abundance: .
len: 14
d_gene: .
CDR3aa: CSVVPLRSPTEAFF
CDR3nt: TGCAGCGTTGTACCCCTCCGCTCGCCCACTGAAGCTTTCTTT

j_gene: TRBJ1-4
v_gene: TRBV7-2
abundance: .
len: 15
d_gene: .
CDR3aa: CASSLAGISNEKLFF
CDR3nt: TGTGCCAGCAGCTTAGCAGGGATTTCTAATGAAAAACTGTTTTTT

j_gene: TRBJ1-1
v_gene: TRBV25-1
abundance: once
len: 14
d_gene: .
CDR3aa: CASSEWGGNTEAFF
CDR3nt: TGTGCCAGCAGTGAATGGGGGGGGAACACTGAAGCTTTCTTT

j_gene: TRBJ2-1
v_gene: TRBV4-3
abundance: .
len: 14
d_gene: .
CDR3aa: CASSQDQVYNEQFF
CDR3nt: TGCGCCAGCAGCCAAGATCAAGTTTACAATGAGCAGTTCTTC

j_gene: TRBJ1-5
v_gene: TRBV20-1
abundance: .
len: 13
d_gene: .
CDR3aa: CSANRGYGQPQHF
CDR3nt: TGCAGTGCTAATCGTGGTTACGGCCAGCCCCAGCATTTT

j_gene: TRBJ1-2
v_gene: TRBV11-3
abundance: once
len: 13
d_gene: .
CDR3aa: CASSRRDNYGYTF
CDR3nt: TGTGCCAGCAGCCGTCGGGACAACTATGGCTACACCTTC